The 17 T cell receptor beta chains below all came from one sample that was sequenced in a study of response to subunit inactivated influenza vaccine. TCRdb re-called the RT-PCR reads with MiXCR, one entry per CDR3 protein. There are around 650,000 distinct CDR3 sequences in the sample; around a sixth occur only once, and approximately 10% lies in the top ten. The specimen comprised PBMCs from blood, sampled about 11 days after vaccination. These receptors originate from a man aged 50 to 59 who received an inactivated influenza vaccine.

There are a few counts of this clonotype. The chain carries TRBV12-3 or TRBV12-4 and TRBJ2-1, with D perhaps TRBD2 (6 bases). This CDR3 region has 13 residues. Trimming removed 7 bases from V and 5 bases from J, with 12 bases in between. The CDR3 region has the DNA TGTGCCAGCACCTCCTCGGGAGACAATGAGCAGTTCTTC. As protein: CASTSSGDNEQFF.

This clonotype showed up just a few times. The CDR3 loop is CAIWTGGNEKLFF. The CDR3, as DNA: TGTGCCATTTGGACAGGGGGTAATGAAAAACTGTTTTTT. This chain uses TRBV10-3 with TRBJ1-4; 10 nucleotides align to TRBD1. The CDR3 sequence is 13 residues long. Trimming cost V 9 bases and J 4 bases; bases outside gene matches: 2. CDR1 is ENHRY, CDR2 SYGVKD, per germline.

This clonotype was seen only a few times. The V call is TRBV5-1, the J call TRBJ2-2; 8 positions agree with TRBD2. This CDR3 is 14 amino acids long. Germline CDR1 and CDR2: SGHRS and YFSETQ. V shed 2 bases and J 7 bases; nucleotides not matched to a gene: 4. The chain's CDR3 is CASSFWTSNGELFF. In DNA, the CDR3 is TGCGCCAGCAGCTTCTGGACTAGCAACGGGGAGCTGTTTTTT.

This clonotype was found a few times. The V gene is TRBV20-1, the J gene TRBJ2-4; 7 bases match TRBD2. From germline, CDR1 is DFQATT and CDR2 SNEGSKA (reference sequence). The CDR3 extends over 13 amino acids. V gave up 5 bases and J gave up 5 bases; unmatched junction bases: 6. The CDR3 reads CSALRGGENIQYF. CDR3 nucleotide sequence: TGCAGTGCTTTACGTGGGGGGGAAAACATTCAGTACTTC.

In its sample, this clonotype was seen a few times. The V call is TRBV4-3, the J call TRBJ2-1; D is possibly TRBD1 (5 bases). With 1 base removed from V and 7 bases from J, the gap between germline ends came to 14 bases. CDR3 length: 15 residues. In germline, CDR1 is LGHNA, CDR2 YSLEER. CDR3 residues: CASSQVGEIGNEQFF. CDR3 nucleotide sequence: TGCGCCAGCAGCCAAGTAGGGGAAATCGGTAATGAGCAGTTCTTC.

This clonotype was counted a few times. The genes are TRBV7-3 and TRBJ2-3, with D possibly TRBD2 on 6 matching bases. The V end lost 3 bases, the J end lost 2 bases, and 9 bases lay between the germline ends. Germline V gene lookup returns CDR1 SGHTA and CDR2 FQGTGA. The CDR3 extends over 14 amino acids. DNA for the CDR3: TGTGCCAGCAGCTTTAGCGGTCCCACAGATACGCAGTATTTT. This codes for CASSFSGPTDTQYF. The full variable domain, rest sourced from reference TRBV7-3 and TRBJ2-3, is GAGVSQTPSNKVTEKGKYVELRCDPISGHTALYWYRQSLGQGPEFLIYFQGTGAADDSGLPNDRFFAVRPEGSVSTLKIQRTERGDSAVYLCASSFSGPTDTQYFGPGTRLTVL.

This chain uses TRBV5-1 with TRBJ2-1, with 7 bases that match TRBD2. The germline V gene encodes CDR1 SGHRS and CDR2 YFSETQ. The trim removed 7 bases at V and 7 bases at J, leaving 5 bases unmatched. The CDR3 is made up of 12 amino acids. In nucleotides, the CDR3 is TGCGCCAGCTACGGACTAGGGAATGAGCAGTTCTTC. This gives the protein CASYGLGNEQFF.

The chain carries TRBV5-1 and TRBJ2-7; TRBD2 agrees at 7 bases. V lost 4 bases and J lost 3; bases outside the gene matches: 13. From germline, CDR1 is SGHRS and CDR2 YFSETQ. This CDR3 region has 16 residues. The CDR3 loop reads CASSQSTGGRGYEQYF. The CDR3 DNA reads TGCGCCAGCAGCCAATCCACGGGGGGAAGGGGCTACGAGCAGTACTTC.

This clonotype was counted a few times. The chain has TRBV6-5 and TRBJ2-5; 7 nucleotides match TRBD1. Trimming took 0 bases from V and 3 from J; bases not matched to a gene: 4. The CDR3 loop spans 15 amino acids. Germline V gives CDR1 MNHEY, CDR2 SVGAGI. In DNA, the CDR3 is TGTGCCAGCAGTTACTCGACTACAGGGGAAGAGACCCAGTACTTC. This gives the protein CASSYSTTGEETQYF.

With respect to this clonotype: The junction departs from germline at one end; a sequencing error may be responsible. This sequence joins TRBV12-3 or TRBV12-4 and TRBJ2-3; a possible D gene is TRBD2 (6 bases). CDR3 length: 19 amino acids. CDR3 sequence: CTSSLANWYLWGGTDTQYF. The CDR3 nucleotides are TGTACCAGCAGTTTAGCGAATTGGTACCTTTGGGGGGGCACAGATACGCAGTATTTT.

Many counts were recorded for this clonotype. The chain employs TRBV7-2 and TRBJ2-3, with D perhaps matching TRBD2 (7 bases). Trimming took 1 base from V and 6 from J, leaving 14 bases between them. This CDR3 region has 15 residues. CDR1 and CDR2 (germline): SGHTA, FQGNSA. DNA of the CDR3: TGTGCCAGCAGCTTAGGCGGGGGCCCGGGCGATACGCAGTATTTT. The encoded protein is CASSLGGGPGDTQYF. The variable domain in full, completed from reference TRBV7-2 and TRBJ2-3, reads GAGVSQSPSNKVTEKGKDVELRCDPISGHTALYWYRQSLGQGLEFLIYFQGNSAPDKSGLPSDRFSAERTGGSVSTLTIQRTQQEDSAVYLCASSLGGGPGDTQYFGPGTRLTVL.

The chain is built from TRBV15 and TRBJ2-1; perhaps TRBD2 as D (6 bases). Germline CDR1 and CDR2: LNHNV and YYDKDF (reference sequence). The length of the CDR3 is 14 residues. The V gene lost 5 bases and the J gene lost 8 bases, with 16 bases spanning the gap. In nucleotides, the CDR3 is TGTGCCACCAGCGGGACTTTGTGGTCTTATGAGCAGTTCTTC. Translation gives CATSGTLWSYEQFF.

This clonotype has only a few counts. This chain links TRBV2 with TRBJ1-1, with 9 bases that match TRBD1. The J segment lost 6 bases and the V segment lost 6 bases, leaving 11 bases of the junction unmatched. Per the germline V gene, CDR1 is SNHLY and CDR2 is FYNNEI. This CDR3 comprises 15 residues. The CDR3: CASRSLGQGKSEAFF. DNA of the CDR3: TGTGCCAGCAGGTCTCTGGGACAGGGCAAGTCTGAAGCTTTCTTT.

This clonotype was recorded a few times. The gene calls are TRBV12-3 or TRBV12-4 and TRBJ1-6; D is possibly TRBD1 (6 bases). The CDR3 is made up of 15 amino acids. V shed 5 bases and J shed 0 bases, with 8 bases lying between them. The CDR3 sequence is CASSTDSSYNSPLHF. CDR3 in DNA: TGTGCCAGCAGTACGGACAGCTCCTATAATTCACCCCTCCACTTT.

This rearrangement joins TRBV20-1 to TRBJ2-5, with D perhaps matching TRBD2 (5 bases). Trimming shortened V by 0 bases and J by 5 bases, and 22 bases separated the two germline ends. Germline V gene data show CDR1 as DFQATT and CDR2 as SNEGSKA (reference sequence). The CDR3 spans 17 residues. The CDR3 DNA reads as TGCAGTGCTAGAGATCGAGTGCGGGCACTAGGGATGGAGACCCAGTACTTC. Encoded protein: CSARDRVRALGMETQYF.

This clonotype was counted a few times. The chain joins TRBV5-5 to TRBJ2-1; 11 bases are a match to TRBD2. Trimming at V came to 4 bases and at J to 8 bases, leaving 17 bases not matched to a gene. This CDR3 contains 18 residues. CDR1 SGHKS and CDR2 YYEKEE come from the germline V gene (reference sequence). This CDR3 is CASSADLLAGGPKDEQFF. CDR3 coding DNA: TGTGCCAGCAGCGCCGATTTATTAGCGGGAGGGCCTAAGGATGAGCAGTTCTTC.

The CDR3 loop reads CASSQGAAEAFF. The CDR3 bases are TGTGCCAGCAGCCAAGGCGCCGCTGAAGCTTTCTTT. The rearrangement joins TRBV3-1 to TRBJ1-1, with D hard to call. The germline CDR1 and CDR2 sequences are LGHDT and YNNKEL (reference sequence). The CDR3 loop spans 12 amino acids. Trimming removed 1 base from V and 6 bases from J, with 6 bases in between.